A selection of T cell receptor beta chains follows, all from one sample in a study of T-cell memory formation after mild COVID-19. TCRdb itself ran the 5' RACE reads through MiXCR, one entry per CDR3 protein. Of approximately 200,000 distinct CDR3 sequences listed, 16% are singletons. Sequenced input: PBMCs or a T cell subset sorted from them (not recorded which). These receptors were collected from an adult woman who had mild COVID-19 (a few samples of this study predate the infection). Cell type and time point are not known. The CDR3 runs from the conserved cysteine through the conserved F or W. The D gene is left open where the match is weak. A row's size may be missing; if present it is once, few, many or a size class.

abundance,d_gene,v_gene,j_gene,CDR3nt,CDR3aa
-,-,TRBV4-1,TRBJ2-5,TGCGCCAGCAGCCAAGTAGGTAGAGCGGAGACCCAGTACTTC,CASSQVGRAETQYF
few,TRBD1,TRBV20-1,TRBJ2-1,TGCAGTGCTGACAGGGGGCTACAGAATGAGCAGTTCTTC,CSADRGLQNEQFF
-,-,TRBV7-2,TRBJ2-7,TGTGCCAGCAGCTCGGCCCGGGAACCATTAGGGAGGTTGTCCTACGAGCAGTACTTC,CASSSAREPLGRLSYEQYF
few,-,TRBV3-1,TRBJ2-1,TGTGCCAGCAGCCCTCAGGGGGGAGAGCAGTTCTTC,CASSPQGGEQFF
few,TRBD2,TRBV4-1,TRBJ2-1,TGCGCCAGCAGCCAAGAAACTAGCGGGGGACCTTACAATGAGCAGTTCTTC,CASSQETSGGPYNEQFF
few,TRBD2,TRBV20-1,TRBJ2-3,TGCAGTGCTAGAGATCCAGCGGGGGCGGATTCAGATACGCAGTATTTT,CSARDPAGADSDTQYF
many,TRBD1,TRBV18,TRBJ2-7,TGTGCCAGCTCACCCAGGACAGGCTCCTACGAGCAGTACTTC,CASSPRTGSYEQYF
few,TRBD2,TRBV5-1,TRBJ2-3,TGCGCCAGCAGCTTGGGACTAGCGGGACGACTCTTCACAGATACGCAGTATTTT,CASSLGLAGRLFTDTQYF
-,TRBD2,TRBV7-3,TRBJ2-3,TGTGCCAGCAGCGCTGCCGGACTAGCGACAGATACGCAGTATTTT,CASSAAGLATDTQYF
-,-,TRBV7-9,TRBJ2-7,TGTGCCAGCAGCTTACTATCTTCAAACGCGGGGGAGCAGTACTTC,CASSLLSSNAGEQYF
-,TRBD2,TRBV5-1,TRBJ2-5,TGCGCCAGCAGCTTGGCACCAGCGGGGGCCACAGAGACCCAGTACTTC,CASSLAPAGATETQYF
few,-,TRBV12-3/TRBV12-4,TRBJ1-1,TGTGCCAGCAGTCCTGTGCCAGGCAGCCACACTGAAGCTTTCTTT,CASSPVPGSHTEAFF
-,TRBD1,TRBV12-3/TRBV12-4,TRBJ2-1,TGTGCCAGCAGTCGGGACAGGGGACGTTTCAGTGAGCAGTTCTTC,CASSRDRGRFSEQFF
many,-,TRBV7-2,TRBJ2-1,TGTGCCAGCACCCGAGACAGGTACAATGAGCAGTTCTTC,CASTRDRYNEQFF
-,-,TRBV5-4,TRBJ2-7,TGTGCCAGCAGCCCCCGGCCGGCGGGGCCCTACGAGCAGTACTTC,CASSPRPAGPYEQYF
-,-,TRBV5-4,TRBJ2-3,TGTGCCAGCAGCTTGGCCTTGGGCACAGATACGCAGTATTTT,CASSLALGTDTQYF
few,-,TRBV7-9,TRBJ2-1,TGTGCCAGCAGCCCCCCCGGGAGTCTCTCCAATGAGCAGTTCTTC,CASSPPGSLSNEQFF
-,-,TRBV12-3/TRBV12-4,TRBJ2-3,TGTGCCAGCACCCGCTGGGGGAGGGATACGCAGTATTTT,CASTRWGRDTQYF
-,TRBD2,TRBV6-4,TRBJ2-3,TGTGCCAGCAGCGCGGGAGCGGGATCCGGTACGCAGTATTTT,CASSAGAGSGTQYF
-,-,TRBV11-1,TRBJ1-2,TGTGCCAGCAGCTTAGAACCAGGGAATGGCTACACCTTC,CASSLEPGNGYTF
few,-,TRBV6-1,TRBJ1-5,TGTGCCAGCAGTGCCGGGATTAATCAGCCCCAGCATTTT,CASSAGINQPQHF
-,-,TRBV30,TRBJ2-1,TGTGCCTGCAGACCGACGGGGAGTCCCAATGAGCAGTTCTTC,CACRPTGSPNEQFF
-,TRBD2,TRBV29-1,TRBJ2-3,TGCAGCGTCAACGTAGCGGGAGTTCTGACAGATACGCAGTATTTT,CSVNVAGVLTDTQYF
few,-,TRBV4-2,TRBJ2-7,TGTGCCAGCAGCCAAGATTCAACTGCCTACGAGCAGTACTTC,CASSQDSTAYEQYF
-,TRBD1,TRBV19,TRBJ1-1,TGTGCCAGTAGTATAGACGAGGGGGCGTACACTGAAGCTTTCTTT,CASSIDEGAYTEAFF
-,TRBD1,TRBV5-1,TRBJ1-5,TGCGCCAGCAGCTTGGGGGACAGTAGCAATCAGCCCCAGCATTTT,CASSLGDSSNQPQHF
-,TRBD2,TRBV6-1,TRBJ2-3,TGTGCCAGCACGAAGATAGCGGGAGCTCCCACAGATACGCAGTATTTT,CASTKIAGAPTDTQYF
-,-,TRBV5-1,TRBJ1-4,TGCGCCAGCAGCTTGGCCGAGTGGACAGCTAATGAAAAACTGTTTTTT,CASSLAEWTANEKLFF
many,-,TRBV12-3/TRBV12-4,TRBJ2-5,TGTGCCAGCAGTTTCGGGACTCCGGGGGAGACCCAGTACTTC,CASSFGTPGETQYF
few,-,TRBV5-1,TRBJ2-6,TGCGCCACCCCGACAGTATACTCTGGGGCCAACGTCCTGACTTTC,CATPTVYSGANVLTF
few,TRBD1,TRBV12-3/TRBV12-4,TRBJ1-2,TGTGCCAGCACCACAGGGGGCTGGGGCTACACCTTC,CASTTGGWGYTF
few,-,TRBV18,TRBJ2-3,TGTGCCAGCTCCCGACAGTCTAGCACAGATACGCAGTATTTT,CASSRQSSTDTQYF
-,TRBD1,TRBV5-1,TRBJ2-5,TGCGCCAGCCGTCGGACAGGGTACCAAGAGACCCAGTACTTC,CASRRTGYQETQYF
-,TRBD1,TRBV25-1,TRBJ2-7,TGTGCCAGCAGTGGAACAGGGGTGGAGCAGTACTTC,CASSGTGVEQYF
-,-,TRBV12-5,TRBJ1-5,TGTGCTAGTGGTTTGGGCCTAAATAGCAATCAGCCCCCGCATTTT,CASGLGLNSNQPPHF
-,-,TRBV29-1,TRBJ2-3,TGCACCGGCTTGAACACACCGGGACACGGGAGCACAGATACGCAGTATTTT,CTGLNTPGHGSTDTQYF
-,-,TRBV7-2,TRBJ1-3,TGTGCCAGCAGTTCACGGGGGCGGACCTCTGGAAACACCATATATTTT,CASSSRGRTSGNTIYF
-,-,TRBV2,TRBJ2-1,TGTGCCAGCAGGAGGACAGACGCCTCCTACAATGAGCAGTTCTTC,CASRRTDASYNEQFF
few,-,TRBV7-9,TRBJ2-3,TGTGCCAGCAGCTTAGCCCCAGCAAGGTTTGACGATACGCAGTATTTT,CASSLAPARFDDTQYF
-,TRBD1,TRBV12-3/TRBV12-4,TRBJ1-1,TGTGCCAGCAGACGGACAGGTTTGGGAGCTTTCTTT,CASRRTGLGAFF
-,-,TRBV14,TRBJ2-5,TGTGCCAGCAGCCAAGATTTTCGGACTTTCCAAGAGACCCAGTACTTC,CASSQDFRTFQETQYF
few,TRBD1,TRBV5-1,TRBJ2-5,TGCGCCAGCAGCATCGGGACAGGACTCCAAGAGACCCAGTACTTC,CASSIGTGLQETQYF
few,-,TRBV6-1,TRBJ2-7,TGTGCCAGCAGTGGGGGTGGGAGCTCCTACGAGCAGTACTTC,CASSGGGSSYEQYF
-,-,TRBV5-1,TRBJ2-1,TGCGCCAGCAGCTTGGAACAGTCCACCTACAATGAGCAGTTCTTC,CASSLEQSTYNEQFF
-,-,TRBV5-1,TRBJ1-1,TGCGCCAGCAGCTTGGACCCGGGCAGGGTGAACACTGAAGCTTTCTTT,CASSLDPGRVNTEAFF
-,-,TRBV7-2,TRBJ2-7,TGTGCCAGCATACCCGAGCTAGCGGGACAGGTCGAGCAGTACTTC,CASIPELAGQVEQYF
-,-,TRBV5-1,TRBJ1-2,TGCGCCAGCAGCTTCGCCGGGACCTTCTATGGCTACACCTTC,CASSFAGTFYGYTF
many,-,TRBV3-1,TRBJ2-1,TGTGCCAGCAGCCTGGGTGAGCAGTTCTTC,CASSLGEQFF
-,TRBD2,TRBV9,TRBJ2-1,TGTGCCAGCAGCGTAGGACTAGCGGGGGGGCACGTGAATGAGCAGTTCTTC,CASSVGLAGGHVNEQFF
few,-,TRBV20-1,TRBJ1-5,TGCAGTGCTAGCTGGACTGTTTCCAATCAGCCCCAGCATTTT,CSASWTVSNQPQHF
-,-,TRBV7-2,TRBJ1-1,TGTGCCAGCAGCTTAGTAGGGGGTATGAACACTGAAGCTTTCTTT,CASSLVGGMNTEAFF
many,TRBD1,TRBV18,TRBJ2-7,TGTGCCAGCTCAATACAGGGGGCCTACGAGCAGTACTTC,CASSIQGAYEQYF
few,TRBD2,TRBV6-5,TRBJ2-1,TGTGCCAGCCAGAAGCGGGAGAGCTCCTACAATGAGCAGTTCTTC,CASQKRESSYNEQFF
few,-,TRBV7-2,TRBJ2-2,TGTGCCAGCAGCTTAAGAGTTAACACCGGGGAGCTGTTTTTT,CASSLRVNTGELFF
-,-,TRBV4-2,TRBJ2-1,TGTGCCAGCAGCCAGGATTTTATGGGCTCCTACAATGAGCAGTTCTTC,CASSQDFMGSYNEQFF
many,TRBD2,TRBV20-1,TRBJ2-1,TGCAGTGCTAGCCCCCAGACTAGCGGGAATGAGCAGTTCTTC,CSASPQTSGNEQFF
few,TRBD2,TRBV12-3/TRBV12-4,TRBJ2-1,TGTGCCAGCAGTTTCAGGCGGGGGGGCCCCGATGAGCAGTTCTTC,CASSFRRGGPDEQFF
-,-,TRBV29-1,TRBJ2-3,TGCAGCGTTGCCGGATTTAGCACAGATACGCAGTATTTT,CSVAGFSTDTQYF
-,-,TRBV7-2,TRBJ1-6,TGTGCCAGCAGCGAATCGAGTAATTCACCCCTCCACTTT,CASSESSNSPLHF
-,TRBD2,TRBV7-2,TRBJ2-7,TGTGCCAGCAGCTTGTCTAGCGGGAGGATGCCCTACGAGCAGTACTTC,CASSLSSGRMPYEQYF